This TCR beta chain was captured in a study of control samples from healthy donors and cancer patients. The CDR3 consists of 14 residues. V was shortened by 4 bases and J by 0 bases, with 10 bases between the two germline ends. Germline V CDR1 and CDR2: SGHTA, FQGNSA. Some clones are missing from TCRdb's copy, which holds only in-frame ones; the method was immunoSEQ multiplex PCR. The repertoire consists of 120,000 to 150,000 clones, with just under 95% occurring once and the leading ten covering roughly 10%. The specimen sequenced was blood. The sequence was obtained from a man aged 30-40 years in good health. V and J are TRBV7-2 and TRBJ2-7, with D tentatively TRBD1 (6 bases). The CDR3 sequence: CASSSNRVSYEQYF. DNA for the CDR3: TGTGCCAGCAGCTCGAACAGGGTCTCCTACGAGCAGTACTTC.